The 30 T cell receptor beta chains below were found in one sample sequenced in a study of blood T cell repertoires in COVID-19. The table came from immunoSEQ multiplex PCR; TCRdb's copy has only in-frame clones and leaves some out. The sample holds roughly 420,000 clones, roughly 90% seen once. Specimen: PBMCs or T cells enriched from blood (not recorded which). The receptor source for this set is a woman in her 30s with acute COVID-19.

V and J are TRBV4-1 and TRBJ1-2; D is uncertain. The germline V and J ends were trimmed by 2 bases and 2 bases, with 3 bases remaining between them. Germline V gene data show CDR1 as MGHRA and CDR2 as YSYEKL. The CDR3 runs to 12 residues. The CDR3 DNA is TGCGCCAGCAGCCAAAGCAACTATGGCTACACCTTC. Translating gives CASSQSNYGYTF.

This chain connects TRBV29-1 to TRBJ1-5; the match to TRBD1 covers 9 bases. Germline V gives CDR1 SQVTM, CDR2 ANQGSEA. V lost 5 bases and J lost 4; bases outside the gene matches: 9. The CDR3 runs 15 residues. CDR3 sequence: CSVQAGTGLNQPQHF. CDR3 nucleotide sequence: TGCAGCGTTCAGGCCGGGACAGGGTTAAATCAGCCCCAGCATTTT.

The V call is TRBV7-6, the J call TRBJ1-5, with unresolved D. This CDR3 spans 19 amino acids. Trimming removed 5 bases at V and 6 bases at J, with 29 bases between. The germline CDR1 and CDR2 sequences are SGHVS and FNYEAQ. CDR3: CASSLRPPLGSNAGQPQHF. CDR3 sequence (DNA): TGTGCCAGCAGCCTTCGACCCCCGCTAGGGTCAAACGCGGGTCAGCCCCAGCATTTT. The entire variable domain, with the rest obtained from reference TRBV7-6 and TRBJ1-5, is as follows: GAGVSQSPRYKVTKRGQDVALRCDPISGHVSLYWYRQALGQGPEFLTYFNYEAQQDKSGLPNDRFSAERPEGSISTLTIQRTEQRDSAMYRCASSLRPPLGSNAGQPQHFGDGTRLSIL.

The rearrangement joins TRBV27 to TRBJ1-6; D might be TRBD1 (5 bases). Trimming stripped 8 bases from V and 10 bases from J, with 15 bases between. In germline, CDR1 is MNHEY, CDR2 SMNVEV (reference sequence). The length of the CDR3 is 13 residues. The CDR3 loop reads CASSGGYGSPLHF. CDR3 sequence (DNA): TGTGCCAGCTCCGGGGGATACGGATCACCCCTCCACTTT.

The chain uses TRBV18 and TRBJ1-2; D gene uncertain. V lost 2 bases, J lost 0 bases, and 13 bases lay in between. The germline CDR1 and CDR2 sequences are KGHSH and LQKENI. This CDR3 is built from 16 residues. The CDR3 bases are TGTGCCAGCTCACCAACCGGGGTCAGCGCTAACTATGGCTACACCTTC. Residues: CASSPTGVSANYGYTF.

The chain recombines TRBV11-2 with TRBJ2-6, with D perhaps TRBD1 (6 bases). Germline V gene lookup returns CDR1 SGHAT and CDR2 FQNNGV. The V end was cut by 5 bases, the J end by 2 bases, with 10 bases between. The CDR3 consists of 15 residues. The CDR3 region is CASSKQGAGANVLTF. The DNA of the CDR3 is TGTGCCAGCAGCAAACAGGGAGCTGGGGCCAACGTCCTGACTTTC. The full variable domain, its missing parts supplied by reference TRBV11-2 and TRBJ2-6, is EAGVAQSPRYKIIEKRQSVAFWCNPISGHATLYWYQQILGQGPKLLIQFQNNGVVDDSQLPKDRFSAERLKGVDSTLKIQPAKLEDSAVYLCASSKQGAGANVLTFGAGSRLTVL.

The genes are TRBV24-1 and TRBJ1-1, with TRBD1 matching 9 bases. Germline V gives CDR1 KGHDR, CDR2 SFDVKD. The CDR3 consists of 14 residues. V lost 3 bases to trimming and J lost 6 bases; unmatched junction nucleotides: 4. The CDR3 region is CATSDARQGAEAFF. CDR3 in DNA: TGTGCCACCAGTGATGCCCGACAGGGGGCTGAAGCTTTCTTT.

This clone turned up a few times. DNA of the CDR3: TGTGCCACCAGTGACCCTAGCGGGGGGGCGAATGAGCAGTTCTTC. Its protein is CATSDPSGGANEQFF. V gene TRBV24-1 combines with J gene TRBJ2-1, with TRBD2 matching over 12 bases. V was clipped by 4 bases and J by 7 bases; unmatched bases: 4. Germline CDR1 is KGHDR and CDR2 is SFDVKD. The CDR3 is made up of 15 amino acids.

The rearrangement links TRBV3-1 (or the pseudogene TRBV3-2) to TRBJ1-1, with 7 bases matching TRBD1. Trimming took 6 bases from V and 3 from J; bases not matched to a gene: 7. Germline assignment: CDR1 LGHDT and CDR2 YNNKEL (reference sequence). CDR3 size: 14 residues. The DNA of the CDR3 is TGTGCCAGCAGTCCAATCGACAGGGACACTGAAGCTTTCTTT. This gives the protein CASSPIDRDTEAFF.

The J gene is TRBJ1-2, the V gene TRBV29-1, with 7 bases matching TRBD1. CDR1 is SQVTM, CDR2 ANQGSEA, per germline. The CDR3 is 13 amino acids. The V segment lost 4 bases and the J segment 3 bases; nucleotides outside the gene matches: 5. CDR3 nucleotide sequence: TGCAGCGTTGGAAAAGGGGGCGACTATGGCTACACCTTC. Translated, it gives CSVGKGGDYGYTF.

CDR3 sequence: CATSDRSRAFRELFF. The CDR3 region has the DNA TGTGCCACCAGTGATAGAAGCAGGGCTTTCCGGGAGCTGTTTTTT. This rearrangement joins TRBV24-1 to TRBJ2-2; D may be TRBD1 (5 bases). Germline-derived CDR1 and CDR2 are KGHDR and SFDVKD. Trimming pared 3 bases from V and 9 bases from J, leaving 16 bases between. The CDR3 has 15 residues.

This clone was seen just once. This chain joins TRBV27 and TRBJ1-1; D remains unclear. Germline CDR1 MNHEY, CDR2 SMNVEV (reference sequence). Deletions cut 5 bases from V and 11 bases from J, with 18 bases between. This CDR3 is 13 amino acids long. The CDR3 sequence is CASSLGFLIRAFF. The CDR3 nucleotides are TGTGCCAGCAGTCTCGGGTTTTTAATTAGGGCTTTCTTT.

The genes are TRBV29-1 and TRBJ1-3; D remains unclear. This CDR3 has 14 amino acids. Per germline, CDR1 SQVTM and CDR2 ANQGSEA. Trimming took 6 bases from V and 6 from J, leaving 18 bases between them. CDR3 protein: CSVWEGIGENTIYF. As DNA, the CDR3 is TGCAGCGTCTGGGAGGGAATAGGTGAAAACACCATATATTTT.

The J gene is TRBJ2-7, the V gene TRBV7-9; weak D call: TRBD2 (6 bases). CDR1 is SEHNR and CDR2 is FQNEAQ in the germline V gene (reference sequence). The V end was cut by 3 bases, the J end by 2 bases, with 8 bases between. The CDR3 is 13 amino acids. CDR3 residues: CASSFRETYEQYF. DNA of the CDR3: TGTGCCAGCAGCTTCCGGGAGACCTACGAGCAGTACTTC.

V is TRBV14 and J is TRBJ2-6; D is unclear. Germline assignment: CDR1 SGHDN and CDR2 FVKESK. The CDR3 loop spans 17 amino acids. V was clipped by 1 base and J by 0 bases, with 10 bases between them. The CDR3 is CASSQVSFYSGANVLTF. In DNA, the CDR3 is TGTGCCAGCAGCCAAGTTTCGTTCTACTCTGGGGCCAACGTCCTGACTTTC.

This chain links TRBV5-6 with TRBJ1-1; the D gene is possibly TRBD1 (5 bases). V was shortened by 3 bases and J by 10 bases, with 10 bases between the two germline ends. Germline CDR1 is SGHDT and CDR2 is YYEEEE. This CDR3 region has 11 residues. The CDR3 region is CASSSKGLAFF. CDR3 in DNA: TGTGCCAGCAGCTCAAAGGGACTAGCTTTCTTT.

The rearrangement joins TRBV3-1 (or the pseudogene TRBV3-2) to TRBJ2-7; 9 bases line up with TRBD1. CDR1 is LGHDT, CDR2 YNNKEL, per germline (reference sequence). The CDR3 covers 16 residues. V lost 2 bases to trimming and J lost 4 bases; unmatched junction nucleotides: 9. The CDR3 sequence: CASSQRGGQGTYEQYF. In DNA form, the CDR3 reads TGTGCCAGCAGCCAAAGGGGTGGACAGGGGACTTACGAGCAGTACTTC.

This clone was counted between two and nine times. CDR3 bases: TGTGCCAGCTCACACGGACAGGATGGGGAAAAACTGTTTTTT. This translates into CASSHGQDGEKLFF. The rearrangement uses TRBV18 and TRBJ1-4; 7 bases match TRBD1. Germline lookup yields CDR1 KGHSH and CDR2 LQKENI. The junction had 7 bases not matched to a gene; V was cut back by 4 bases and J by 8 bases. The length of the CDR3 is 14 residues.

Written as DNA, the CDR3 is TGTGCCAGCAGTCGTATTATGAACACTGAAGCTTTCTTT. Encoded protein: CASSRIMNTEAFF. The rearrangement uses TRBV6-5 and TRBJ1-1; D uncertain. V lost 5 bases and J 0 bases, leaving 7 bases between the germline ends. This CDR3 is built from 13 residues. The V gene's germline CDR1 is MNHEY and CDR2 SVGAGI.

V gene TRBV3-1 (or the pseudogene TRBV3-2) combines with J gene TRBJ1-2, with D unclear. The CDR3 has 15 amino acids. Germline V lookup: CDR1 LGHDT, CDR2 YNNKEL (reference sequence). V was cut by 4 bases and J by 1 base, with 13 bases left in between. The DNA of the CDR3 is TGTGCCAGCAGCCTCCCGGGGAATAGTAACTATGGCTACACCTTC. Protein sequence: CASSLPGNSNYGYTF.

The V gene is TRBV7-8, the J gene TRBJ1-3, with D tentatively TRBD1 (6 bases). The CDR3 is 16 amino acids. V gave up 0 bases and J gave up 1 base, with 10 bases separating them. Germline values: CDR1 SGHVS, CDR2 FQNEAQ. The CDR3 loop reads CASSLAEGGSGNTIYF. CDR3 nucleotide sequence: TGTGCCAGCAGCTTAGCGGAGGGGGGGTCTGGAAACACCATATATTTT.

The genes are TRBV11-2 and TRBJ1-1; D unresolved. This CDR3 is 15 amino acids long. V was shortened by 0 bases and J by 4 bases, with 12 bases between the two germline ends. Germline V CDR1 and CDR2: SGHAT, FQNNGV. The CDR3 is CASSLEVQLSTEAFF. In DNA, the CDR3 is TGTGCCAGCAGCTTAGAGGTCCAACTAAGCACTGAAGCTTTCTTT. The variable domain in full, with the rest retrieved from reference TRBV11-2 and TRBJ1-1, is EAGVAQSPRYKIIEKRQSVAFWCNPISGHATLYWYQQILGQGPKLLIQFQNNGVVDDSQLPKDRFSAERLKGVDSTLKIQPAKLEDSAVYLCASSLEVQLSTEAFFGQGTRLTVV.

The V gene is TRBV10-2, the J gene TRBJ2-5; 8 nucleotides match TRBD1. The CDR3 is made up of 16 amino acids. Germline V gene sequence: CDR1 WSHSY, CDR2 SAAADI. V shed 8 bases and J 5 bases; nucleotides not matched to a gene: 16. CDR3 loop: CASQKLDRGASETQYF. In nucleotides, the CDR3 is TGCGCCAGCCAAAAACTTGACAGGGGAGCTTCGGAGACCCAGTACTTC.

The V and J genes are TRBV2 and TRBJ1-5; the match to TRBD1 covers 11 bases. The CDR3 spans 18 residues. The junction had 14 bases not matched to a gene; V was cut back by 8 bases and J by 2 bases. Germline V gives CDR1 SNHLY, CDR2 FYNNEI. CDR3 DNA: TGTGCCAGCTCTACAATCACCGGGACAGGGGGGGGCAATCAGCCCCAGCATTTT. It yields the protein CASSTITGTGGGNQPQHF.

The rearrangement links TRBV3-1 (or the pseudogene TRBV3-2) to TRBJ2-7, with D unclear. Trimming removed 5 bases at V and 4 bases at J, with 21 bases between. The CDR3 spans 16 residues. Germline V gene sequence: CDR1 LGHDT, CDR2 YNNKEL (reference sequence). Written as DNA, the CDR3 is TGTGCCAGCAGCGTCCTGCGGAACGCCGACGATTACGAGCAGTACTTC. Translating gives CASSVLRNADDYEQYF.

V usage is TRBV30 and J usage is TRBJ1-2; D may be TRBD1 (5 bases). V lost 4 bases, J lost 6 bases, and 15 bases lay in between. Germline V gene sequence: CDR1 GTSNPN, CDR2 SVGIG (reference sequence). This CDR3 contains 13 residues. This CDR3 reads CAWNVGQGHGYTF. CDR3 DNA sequence: TGTGCCTGGAACGTGGGGCAGGGCCATGGCTACACCTTC.

This chain connects TRBV7-9 to TRBJ2-5; D gene unclear. The V gene lost 5 bases and the J gene lost 3 bases, with 10 bases spanning the gap. The CDR3 length is 13 residues. CDR1 is SEHNR and CDR2 is FQNEAQ in the germline V gene (reference sequence). CDR3 nucleotides: TGTGCCAGCAGCCATACGTTAGAAGAGACCCAGTACTTC. It translates to CASSHTLEETQYF.

Here the CDR3 reads CASSLGGLSSGNTIYF. The CDR3, as DNA: TGTGCCAGCAGCTTAGGGGGCTTGAGCTCTGGAAACACCATATATTTT. The gene calls are TRBV3-1 (or the pseudogene TRBV3-2) and TRBJ1-3, with 7 bases lining up with TRBD1. CDR1 and CDR2 (germline): LGHDT, YNNKEL (reference sequence). The CDR3 is 16 residues long. The trim removed 5 bases at V and 0 bases at J, leaving 7 bases unmatched.

V is TRBV30 and J is TRBJ2-6, with D perhaps matching TRBD1 (6 bases). Germline values: CDR1 GTSNPN, CDR2 SVGIG (reference sequence). The V end lost 3 bases, the J end lost 0 bases, and 12 bases lay between the germline ends. The CDR3 length is 16 residues. CDR3: CAWRDSAVSGANVLTF. The DNA for the CDR3 is TGTGCCTGGAGGGACAGTGCAGTCTCTGGGGCCAACGTCCTGACTTTC.

V gene TRBV12-5 combines with J gene TRBJ1-2; 10 nucleotides line up with TRBD1. Germline V gene sequence: CDR1 LGHNT, CDR2 FRNRAP. The CDR3 length is 17 residues. V shed 1 base and J 0 bases; nucleotides not matched to a gene: 5. CDR3: CASGLGPTGGPNYGYTF. As DNA, the CDR3 is TGTGCTAGTGGTTTGGGACCGACAGGGGGCCCTAACTATGGCTACACCTTC.